The entry below gives a single TCR beta chain sequence along with its context. Its antigen is not known. The CDR3 is 13 residues long. Germline loops: CDR1 SGHTA, CDR2 FQGNSA. The V end lost 5 bases, the J end lost 5 bases, and 12 bases lay between the germline ends. The sample originates from a study of OX40 agonist ivuxolimab in advanced cancers. Findings of the study overall: Average numbers of expanded clones were greater in CD8+ T cells than in CD4+. The investigators did not determine what antigen specificity the expanded peripheral T cells had.

Generated by immunoSEQ multiplex PCR, the TCRdb table keeps only in-frame clones and is missing some. Of 65,000 to 90,000 clones in the sample, around 86% are singletons; the top ten hold roughly 0.68%. The sequenced sample was CD4+ or CD8+ T cells sorted from blood, obtained in a trial of the OX40 agonist ivuxolimab. The V gene is TRBV7-2, the J gene TRBJ2-5; the D gene is possibly TRBD2 (7 bases). The sequence was collected from an adult with an advanced solid tumor such as melanoma, head and neck, liver or kidney cancer. The CDR3, as DNA: TGTGCCAGCAGCGCTGGGGGGGGCGAGACCCAGTACTTC. Its translation: CASSAGGGETQYF.